These 5 T cell receptor beta chains share one sample of origin, sequenced in a study of beta chain features in type 1 diabetes. What was sequenced were expressed TCRB transcripts, since all of the isolated RNA had been reverse transcribed. Profiling relied on immunoSEQ multiplex PCR, and the TCRdb table lists in-frame clones only, not all of them. The top ten clones hold 3.5% to 4% of a sample with about 240,000 clones, 27% of them seen once. Sequencing was performed on central memory CD4+ T cells from blood. The source of these receptors is a man younger than 40 in good health.

A few counts support this clone. The chain uses TRBV11-2 and TRBJ2-1, with TRBD1 matching over 9 bases. Germline CDR1 reads SGHAT; CDR2 reads FQNNGV. This CDR3 has 19 residues. V was pared by 5 bases and J by 0 bases, with 14 bases of the junction left unmatched. This CDR3 reads CASSLRTGATASSYNEQFF. DNA of the CDR3: TGTGCCAGCAGCCTTAGGACAGGGGCCACTGCCAGCTCCTACAATGAGCAGTTCTTC. The full variable domain, in which reference TRBV11-2 and TRBJ2-1 provide the parts outside the CDR3, is EAGVAQSPRYKIIEKRQSVAFWCNPISGHATLYWYQQILGQGPKLLIQFQNNGVVDDSQLPKDRFSAERLKGVDSTLKIQPAKLEDSAVYLCASSLRTGATASSYNEQFFGPGTRLTVL.

In this sample, this clone turned up a few times. The V call is TRBV7-2, the J call TRBJ2-3; TRBD1 agrees at 8 bases. The CDR3 length is 13 residues. J was trimmed by 4 bases and V by 5 bases; bases with no gene match: 2. Germline loops: CDR1 SGHTA, CDR2 FQGNSA. The CDR3 nucleotides are TGTGCCAGCAGCCAACAGGGGGCAGATACGCAGTATTTT. The encoded protein is CASSQQGADTQYF.

The chain uses TRBV5-1 and TRBJ2-3; 9 nucleotides align to TRBD2. The J segment lost 4 bases and the V segment lost 3 bases, leaving 6 bases of the junction unmatched. CDR1 is SGHRS, CDR2 YFSETQ, per germline. This CDR3 region has 15 residues. CDR3 in amino acids: CASSSKRGEADTQYF. As DNA, the CDR3 is TGCGCCAGCAGCTCCAAGCGGGGGGAGGCAGATACGCAGTATTTT.

V gene TRBV7-2 combines with J gene TRBJ1-5; unclear D gene. This CDR3 is built from 15 residues. The germline V gene encodes CDR1 SGHTA and CDR2 FQGNSA. Deletions cut 2 bases from V and 0 bases from J, with 8 bases between. CDR3 loop: CASSLRGNSNQPQHF. CDR3 coding DNA: TGTGCCAGCAGCTTAAGAGGTAATAGCAATCAGCCCCAGCATTTT.

This clone was seen many times. The chain uses TRBV2 and TRBJ2-7; tentatively, D is TRBD2 (6 bases). Germline values: CDR1 SNHLY, CDR2 FYNNEI. The V gene lost 4 bases and the J gene lost 0 bases, with 13 bases spanning the gap. The CDR3 extends over 15 amino acids. CDR3 nucleotide sequence: TGTGCCAGCAGTGGAGAGGGAGGCATCTCCTACGAGCAGTACTTC. It encodes CASSGEGGISYEQYF.